Shown below are 10 T cell receptor beta chains from a single sample sequenced in a study of cytomegalovirus exposure and HLA in healthy donors. The PCR ran on 60 Vbeta and 13 Jbeta primers. Using immunoSEQ multiplex PCR, the repertoire was profiled, and TCRdb retains in-frame clones only, with some absent. The sample lists around 80,000 clones, 62% occurring once. Sequencing was carried out using PBMCs. These receptors were taken from a male donor in good health and CMV-seropositive.

The chain carries TRBV30 and TRBJ2-5; 7 bases match TRBD2. V dropped 0 bases and J dropped 7; count of bases not matched to a gene: 5. The CDR3 loop spans 13 amino acids. Germline V gives CDR1 GTSNPN, CDR2 SVGIG (reference sequence). For the CDR3, the DNA is TGTGCCTGGAGTGTGATGGGCGGGGGGACCCAGTACTTC. It specifies CAWSVMGGGTQYF.

This clone was seen more than once but under ten times. The chain is built from TRBV5-1 and TRBJ2-7, with 7 bases that match TRBD1. Germline V CDR1 and CDR2: SGHRS, YFSETQ. Trimming took 1 base from V and 0 from J; bases not matched to a gene: 7. This CDR3 is 16 amino acids long. CDR3 coding DNA: TGCGCCAGCAGCTTGCCAACGGACAGGTTCTCCTACGAGCAGTACTTC. Amino acids: CASSLPTDRFSYEQYF.

The genes are TRBV25-1 and TRBJ1-2, with a tentative D call TRBD1 (5 bases). The CDR3 consists of 15 residues. Trimming stripped 1 base from V and 5 bases from J, with 14 bases between. Germline lookup yields CDR1 MGHDK and CDR2 SYGVNS. The chain's CDR3 is CASSESRGVGYGYTF. In nucleotides, the CDR3 is TGTGCCAGCAGTGAATCCCGGGGGGTAGGGTATGGCTACACCTTC.

The chain joins TRBV18 to TRBJ2-1; D uncertain. The germline V and J ends were trimmed by 2 bases and 8 bases, with 7 bases remaining between them. The CDR3 extends over 12 amino acids. CDR1 and CDR2 from the germline V gene are KGHSH and LQKENI. In DNA form, the CDR3 reads TGTGCCAGCTCACCAACAATCGATGAGCAGTTCTTC. As protein: CASSPTIDEQFF.

The rearrangement joins TRBV7-2 to TRBJ1-5; tentatively, D is TRBD1 (5 bases). The V gene lost 7 bases and the J gene lost 4 bases, with 17 bases spanning the gap. The length of the CDR3 is 15 residues. CDR1 SGHTA and CDR2 FQGNSA come from the germline V gene. CDR3 nucleotide sequence: TGTGCCAGCACCCTAGGGAGGGGCGGGAATCAGCCCCAGCATTTT. Its translation: CASTLGRGGNQPQHF.

The genes are TRBV5-4 and TRBJ2-3, with D perhaps matching TRBD2 (6 bases). CDR3 length: 13 amino acids. The V gene lost 0 bases and the J gene lost 6 bases, with 8 bases spanning the gap. In germline, CDR1 is SGHNT, CDR2 YYREEE (reference sequence). CDR3 residues: CASSLGLGDTQYF. DNA of the CDR3: TGTGCCAGCAGCTTGGGACTAGGGGATACGCAGTATTTT.

This chain joins TRBV5-8 and TRBJ2-7; 7 nucleotides match TRBD2. The ends lost 4 bases at V and 2 bases at J; junction bases unmatched: 9. The CDR3 sequence is 15 residues long. CDR1 SGHTS and CDR2 YDEGEE come from the germline V gene. The CDR3 DNA sequence: TGTGCCAGCAGCCAAGAGGAGAGCGGGGCCTACGAGCAGTACTTC. It translates to CASSQEESGAYEQYF.

This clone is a singleton in its sample. The chain joins TRBV7-6 to TRBJ2-7; possibly TRBD2 for D (5 bases). The CDR3 extends over 14 amino acids. CDR1 SGHVS and CDR2 FNYEAQ come from the germline V gene. V lost 5 bases and J 4 bases, leaving 15 bases between the germline ends. The CDR3 sequence: CASSQSGALYEQYF. The DNA of the CDR3 is TGTGCCAGCAGCCAGAGCGGAGCCCTATACGAGCAGTACTTC.

This chain uses TRBV30 with TRBJ2-1; tentative D call: TRBD2 (6 bases). This CDR3 is 14 amino acids long. Between the trimmed V and J ends, which lost 1 base and 4 bases, there was a span of 11 bases. Germline V CDR1 and CDR2: GTSNPN, SVGIG (reference sequence). DNA for the CDR3: TGTGCCTGGAGTGAAGGGACTGGATACAATGAGCAGTTCTTC. Encoded protein: CAWSEGTGYNEQFF.

The CDR3 is CASSLAGRSYEQYF. The CDR3 region has the DNA TGTGCCAGCAGCTTAGCGGGTCGCTCCTACGAGCAGTACTTC. The chain combines TRBV7-3 with TRBJ2-7; D may be TRBD2 (5 bases). Germline V CDR1 and CDR2: SGHTA, FQGTGA. V lost 2 bases, J lost 0 bases, and 8 bases lay in between. The CDR3 is made up of 14 amino acids. Using reference TRBV7-3 and TRBJ2-7 for the parts outside the CDR3, the full variable domain is GAGVSQTPSNKVTEKGKYVELRCDPISGHTALYWYRQSLGQGPEFLIYFQGTGAADDSGLPNDRFFAVRPEGSVSTLKIQRTERGDSAVYLCASSLAGRSYEQYFGPGTRLTVT.